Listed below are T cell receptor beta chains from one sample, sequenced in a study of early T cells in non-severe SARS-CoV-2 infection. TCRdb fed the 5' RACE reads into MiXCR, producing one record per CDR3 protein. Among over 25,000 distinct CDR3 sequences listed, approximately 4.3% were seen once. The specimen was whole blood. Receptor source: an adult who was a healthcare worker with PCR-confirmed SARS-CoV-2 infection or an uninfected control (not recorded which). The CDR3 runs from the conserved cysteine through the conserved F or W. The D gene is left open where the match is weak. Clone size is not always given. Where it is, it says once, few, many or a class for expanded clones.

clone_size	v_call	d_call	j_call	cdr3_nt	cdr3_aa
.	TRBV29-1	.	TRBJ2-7	TGCAGCGTTGAAGTCCAGGGAAGGCCCTACGAGCAGTACTTC	CSVEVQGRPYEQYF
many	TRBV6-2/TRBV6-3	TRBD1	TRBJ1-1	TGTGCCAGCAGTTACAGCAGGGGGCTCATGAACACTGAAGCTTTCTTT	CASSYSRGLMNTEAFF
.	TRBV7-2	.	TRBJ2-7	TGTGCCAGCAGCTTAGATTCCGGGACACTTCTTGGGTACGAGCAGTACTTC	CASSLDSGTLLGYEQYF
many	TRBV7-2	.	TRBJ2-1	TGTGCCAGCAGCTTATGGAGGGAGGATGAGCAGTTCTTC	CASSLWREDEQFF
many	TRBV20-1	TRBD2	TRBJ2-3	TGCAGTGCGGACGACGCGGGGGGAGGGACGCAGTATTTT	CSADDAGGGTQYF
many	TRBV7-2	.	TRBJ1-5	TGTGCCAGCAGCTTATTAGGCGGTTATAGCAATCAGCCCCAGCATTTT	CASSLLGGYSNQPQHF
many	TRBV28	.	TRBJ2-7	TGTGCCAGCACCCTCGGGGGCTACGAGCAGTACTTC	CASTLGGYEQYF
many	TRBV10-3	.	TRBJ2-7	TGTGCCATCAGTGAGTCGTCTAGTGCGCAGTACTTC	CAISESSSAQYF
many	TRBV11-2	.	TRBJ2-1	TGTGCCAGCAGCTTAGATTACCGCAAAACAACCAATGAGCAGTTCTTC	CASSLDYRKTTNEQFF
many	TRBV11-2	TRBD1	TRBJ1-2	TGTGCCAGCAGCTTGGCCCGGACAGGGCTGAACTATGGCTACACCTTC	CASSLARTGLNYGYTF
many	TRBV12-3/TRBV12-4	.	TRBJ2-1	TGTGCCAGCAGCATAATGAACCTTCAAGATGAGCAGTTCTTC	CASSIMNLQDEQFF
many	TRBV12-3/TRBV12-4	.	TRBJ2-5	TGTGCCAGCAGCCCAGCCGGAGTGGGTTGGTCCCAGTACTTC	CASSPAGVGWSQYF
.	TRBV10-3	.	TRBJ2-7	TGTGCCTCCGCCCCAGAGGGGACCTACGAGCAGTACTTC	CASAPEGTYEQYF
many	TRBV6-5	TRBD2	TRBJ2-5	TGTGCCAGCAGTTTTAGCGGGCTTAAAGAGACCCAGTACTTC	CASSFSGLKETQYF
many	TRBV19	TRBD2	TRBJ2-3	TGTGCCAGTAGTACGAGCGGGGGTCTAACAGATACGCAGTATTTT	CASSTSGGLTDTQYF